The 32 T cell receptor beta chains listed next were all sequenced from one sample in a study of CD8+ T cells in alopecia areata. TCR sequencing used cDNA made by reverse transcription of extracted RNA. Generated by immunoSEQ multiplex PCR, the TCRdb table keeps only in-frame clones and is missing some. This sample has about 69,000 clones, with approximately 58% found just once. The sequencing here drew on CD8+ T cells sorted from blood, taken at week 0. The receptors here all came from a human donor with alopecia areata.

This chain uses TRBV5-4 with TRBJ2-2; D is possibly TRBD1 (6 bases). The CDR3 has 15 amino acids. Trimming cost V 1 base and J 3 bases, with 10 bases left between them. Germline V CDR1 and CDR2: SGHNT, YYREEE (reference sequence). Written as DNA, the CDR3 is TGTGCCAGCAGCTTGACAGGGTTGGACACCGGGGAGCTGTTTTTT. Translating it yields CASSLTGLDTGELFF.

The rearrangement links TRBV5-6 to TRBJ1-1, with TRBD1 identical over 9 bases. There are 14 residues in the CDR3. The germline gives CDR1 SGHDT, CDR2 YYEEEE. Trimming took 3 bases from V and 1 from J; bases not matched to a gene: 1. This CDR3 reads CASSSGQGNTEAFF. DNA of the CDR3: TGTGCCAGCAGCTCGGGACAGGGGAACACTGAAGCTTTCTTT.

This chain uses TRBV6-5 with TRBJ2-1; D might be TRBD2 (6 bases). CDR1 MNHEY and CDR2 SVGAGI come from the germline V gene. V was pared by 4 bases and J by 4 bases, with 14 bases between. The CDR3 runs to 15 residues. The CDR3: CASSLLAPEYNEQFF. The CDR3 bases are TGTGCCAGCAGTTTACTAGCTCCCGAATACAATGAGCAGTTCTTC.

Relative to its sample, this clone is large. The chain couples TRBV4-3 to TRBJ1-1, with 10 bases identical to TRBD1. The CDR3 is 16 amino acids. Trimming took 0 bases from V and 7 from J; bases not matched to a gene: 8. Germline CDR1 reads LGHNA; CDR2 reads YSLEER. CDR3: CASSQEFGDRGYEAFF. The CDR3 DNA reads as TGCGCCAGCAGCCAAGAATTTGGGGACAGGGGTTATGAAGCTTTCTTT.

This clone has a single count. The rearrangement joins TRBV28 to TRBJ2-4; a weak D match, TRBD2 (5 bases). The V and J ends lost 2 bases and 8 bases respectively, with 16 bases between them. CDR1 MDHEN and CDR2 SYDVKM come from the germline V gene. This CDR3 comprises 15 residues. The CDR3 is CASSLGAGVRDIQYF. For the CDR3, the DNA is TGTGCCAGCAGTTTAGGCGCCGGGGTTAGAGACATTCAGTACTTC.

The V gene is TRBV29-1, the J gene TRBJ2-2; D is tentatively TRBD1 or TRBD2 (5 bases each). Germline V CDR1 and CDR2: SQVTM, ANQGSEA. The CDR3 spans 18 residues. V was cut by 0 bases and J by 1 base, with 18 bases left in between. The CDR3 is CSVEDLRPRGRNTGELFF. The CDR3 coding sequence is TGCAGCGTTGAAGATCTACGGCCAAGGGGACGGAACACCGGGGAGCTGTTTTTT.

The rearrangement uses TRBV29-1 and TRBJ2-7, with 9 bases lining up with TRBD1. Germline trimming cut 6 bases from V and 5 bases from J; bases unmatched to any gene: 8. This CDR3 has 13 amino acids. The germline gives CDR1 SQVTM, CDR2 ANQGSEA. CDR3 in amino acids: CSVAGQGRNEQYF. CDR3 in DNA: TGCAGCGTCGCGGGACAGGGCCGCAACGAGCAGTACTTC.

The rearrangement joins TRBV4-3 to TRBJ2-4; weak D call: TRBD2 (7 bases). Trimming removed 4 bases at V and 8 bases at J, with 18 bases between. The germline gives CDR1 LGHNA, CDR2 YSLEER. CDR3 size: 15 residues. Here the CDR3 reads CASSLQAGGGHIQYF. The CDR3 DNA sequence: TGCGCCAGCAGCCTTCAAGCAGGCGGGGGCCACATTCAGTACTTC.

This clone was picked up one time. The genes are TRBV13 and TRBJ2-1; 8 nucleotides match TRBD1. The CDR3 consists of 14 residues. V trimming: 3 bases; J trimming: 7 bases; junction bases outside the gene matches: 5. The germline gives CDR1 PRHDT, CDR2 FYEKMQ (reference sequence). CDR3 nucleotides: TGTGCCAGCAGCTTCCGGGACAGGAGTAATGAGCAGTTCTTC. This codes for CASSFRDRSNEQFF.

V usage is TRBV9 and J usage is TRBJ2-3; 10 bases are a match to TRBD2. The CDR3 spans 15 residues. J gave up 3 bases and V 3 bases, and 4 bases lay outside the gene matches. Per germline, CDR1 SGDLS and CDR2 YYNGEE. CDR3 sequence (DNA): TGTGCCAGCAGCGCTAGCGGGAGAGAAACAGATACGCAGTATTTT. Translated: CASSASGRETDTQYF.

This clone has a handful of counts. The chain has TRBV11-2 and TRBJ2-2, with D uncertain. The CDR3 extends over 16 amino acids. Trimming removed 5 bases at V and 0 bases at J, with 13 bases between. Looked up from germline, CDR1 is SGHAT and CDR2 is FQNNGV. In nucleotides, the CDR3 is TGTGCCAGCAGCCCAGCGCGCAGTTCGAACACCGGGGAGCTGTTTTTT. This encodes CASSPARSSNTGELFF.

This clone showed up just a few times. This chain links TRBV29-1 with TRBJ2-1; 8 bases are shared with TRBD1. CDR1 SQVTM and CDR2 ANQGSEA come from the germline V gene. V lost 1 base to trimming and J lost 5 bases; unmatched junction nucleotides: 4. This CDR3 is 14 amino acids long. The CDR3 DNA reads TGCAGCGTTGAAGGGACAGGGCTAGACAATGAGCAGTTCTTC. As protein: CSVEGTGLDNEQFF.

This chain connects TRBV12-2 to TRBJ1-2. TRBV12-2 represents a pseudogene. The CDR3 extends over 15 amino acids. As DNA, the CDR3 is TGTGCAAGTCGCTTAAGGGCCAGGCCAACGCATGGCTACACCTTC. Protein: CASRLRARPTHGYTF.

The chain employs TRBV29-1 and TRBJ1-1; D remains ambiguous. The V gene's germline CDR1 is SQVTM and CDR2 ANQGSEA. The CDR3 spans 11 residues. The CDR3 reads CGSEDYTEAFF. The CDR3 DNA reads as TGCGGTTCTGAAGACTACACTGAAGCTTTCTTT.

V is TRBV13 and J is TRBJ2-5; TRBD2 aligns across 12 bases. Germline V gene sequence: CDR1 PRHDT, CDR2 FYEKMQ (reference sequence). V lost 3 bases, J lost 2 bases, and 4 bases stayed unmatched. The CDR3 has 16 amino acids. CDR3: CASSFWTSGEQETQYF. The CDR3 DNA sequence: TGTGCCAGCAGCTTCTGGACTAGCGGGGAACAAGAGACCCAGTACTTC.

J is TRBJ2-5 and V is TRBV5-6; 10 positions agree with TRBD2. V lost 1 base, J lost 2 bases, and 2 bases stayed unmatched. CDR3 length: 15 residues. CDR1 and CDR2 from the germline V gene are SGHDT and YYEEEE. Here the CDR3 reads CASSLLAGEQETQYF. DNA for the CDR3: TGTGCCAGCAGCTTGCTAGCGGGAGAACAAGAGACCCAGTACTTC.

This chain joins TRBV15 and TRBJ2-4; 7 positions match TRBD2. The trim removed 1 base at V and 6 bases at J, leaving 3 bases unmatched. In germline, CDR1 is LNHNV, CDR2 YYDKDF (reference sequence). This CDR3 spans 14 amino acids. The CDR3 loop reads CATSRAGGRNIQYF. The CDR3 DNA is TGTGCCACCAGCAGAGCGGGCGGGAGAAACATTCAGTACTTC. Full variable domain (rest looked up from reference TRBV15 and TRBJ2-4): DAMVIQNPRYQVTQFGKPVTLSCSQTLNHNVMYWYQQKSSQAPKLLFHYYDKDFNNEADTPDNFQSRRPNTSFCFLDIRSPGLGDTAMYLCATSRAGGRNIQYFGAGTRLSVL.

This chain uses TRBV27 with TRBJ2-1; possibly TRBD2 for D (5 bases). CDR1 and CDR2 (germline): MNHEY, SMNVEV (reference sequence). The germline V and J ends were trimmed by 7 bases and 7 bases, with 20 bases remaining between them. The CDR3 has 15 amino acids. CDR3 sequence (DNA): TGTGCCAGCAACAATTATCGTTGGGGAGAAAATGAGCAGTTCTTC. Protein product: CASNNYRWGENEQFF.

This clone was seen only a few times. V usage is TRBV5-1 and J usage is TRBJ1-1, with 8 bases fitting TRBD1. V shed 0 bases and J 0 bases; nucleotides not matched to a gene: 10. Germline values: CDR1 SGHRS, CDR2 YFSETQ. The CDR3 consists of 18 residues. CDR3 residues: CASSLEAGGPQLNTEAFF. The CDR3 DNA reads TGCGCCAGCAGCTTGGAGGCAGGGGGCCCACAATTGAACACTGAAGCTTTCTTT.

V is TRBV11-2 and J is TRBJ2-5, with D perhaps matching TRBD2 (6 bases). The CDR3 sequence is 13 residues long. Germline V gene sequence: CDR1 SGHAT, CDR2 FQNNGV. V was pared by 6 bases and J by 4 bases, with 12 bases between. CDR3 in amino acids: CASRSAGTETQYF. CDR3 DNA: TGTGCCAGCAGAAGCGCGGGGACAGAGACCCAGTACTTC.

The V gene is TRBV4-1, the J gene TRBJ2-7; D gene ambiguous. Per the germline V gene, CDR1 is MGHRA and CDR2 is YSYEKL. V was clipped by 0 bases and J by 6 bases, with 15 bases between them. The CDR3 length is 15 residues. CDR3 residues: CASSQEPGPALEQYF. The CDR3, as DNA: TGCGCCAGCAGCCAAGAACCGGGCCCTGCACTCGAGCAGTACTTC.

J is TRBJ2-3 and V is TRBV25-1; 7 positions match TRBD1. The junction had 4 bases not matched to a gene; V was cut back by 5 bases and J by 2 bases. The CDR3 runs to 14 residues. Germline CDR1 is MGHDK and CDR2 is SYGVNS. The chain's CDR3 is CASSRDSLTDTQYF. The CDR3 region has the DNA TGTGCCAGCAGTCGGGACAGCCTCACAGATACGCAGTATTTT.

V and J are TRBV29-1 and TRBJ1-2; D unclear. This CDR3 comprises 11 residues. Trimming cost V 2 bases and J 5 bases, with 6 bases left between them. The V gene's germline CDR1 is SQVTM and CDR2 ANQGSEA. CDR3 sequence (DNA): TGCAGCGTTGAATACAGTTATGGCTACACCTTC. As protein: CSVEYSYGYTF.

This clone was recorded a few times. The chain has TRBV29-1 and TRBJ1-2; a possible D gene is TRBD1 (5 bases). This CDR3 region has 13 residues. Germline V gives CDR1 SQVTM, CDR2 ANQGSEA. V lost 0 bases, J lost 1 base, and 6 bases lay in between. CDR3 DNA sequence: TGCAGCGTTGAAGATCAGGGTAACTATGGCTACACCTTC. Amino acids: CSVEDQGNYGYTF. Looking up the rest from reference TRBV29-1 and TRBJ1-2 gives the full variable domain: SAVISQKPSRDICQRGTSLTIQCQVDSQVTMMFWYRQQPGQSLTLIATANQGSEATYESGFVIDKFPISRPNLTFSTLTVSNMSPEDSSIYLCSVEDQGNYGYTFGSGTRLTVV.

The chain combines TRBV7-9 with TRBJ1-2; D is unclear. V lost 7 bases and J 5 bases, leaving 8 bases between the germline ends. The CDR3 is made up of 11 amino acids. CDR1 is SEHNR, CDR2 FQNEAQ, per germline (reference sequence). CDR3 sequence reads: CASTNSYGYTF. The CDR3 nucleotides are TGTGCCAGCACGAACTCTTATGGCTACACCTTC.

This chain links TRBV5-1 with TRBJ2-7, with 11 bases that match TRBD2. The V segment lost 7 bases and the J segment 2 bases; nucleotides outside the gene matches: 20. The CDR3 consists of 19 residues. In germline, CDR1 is SGHRS, CDR2 YFSETQ. CDR3 in DNA: TGCGCCAGCGTACCCAAAAGCCGGACTAGCGGGTTGATGACCTACGAGCAGTACTTC. Its protein product is CASVPKSRTSGLMTYEQYF.

This chain uses TRBV25-1 with TRBJ2-7; tentatively, D is TRBD1 (6 bases). The CDR3 runs 15 residues. The germline V and J ends were trimmed by 4 bases and 6 bases, with 19 bases remaining between them. CDR1 MGHDK and CDR2 SYGVNS come from the germline V gene. CDR3 in DNA: TGTGCCAGCAGTGGACCTTGGACAGTGGGGCCCGAGCAGTACTTC. Encoded protein: CASSGPWTVGPEQYF.

This clone was counted between two and nine times. The sample carries other DNA sequences with the same CDR3. The V and J genes are TRBV30 and TRBJ2-6, with D uncertain. Trimming cost V 0 bases and J 0 bases, with 3 bases left between them. The germline V gene encodes CDR1 GTSNPN and CDR2 SVGIG (reference sequence). The CDR3 runs to 14 residues. The CDR3 spells CAWSVGSGANVLTF. In nucleotides, the CDR3 is TGTGCCTGGAGTGTGGGCTCTGGGGCCAACGTCCTGACTTTC.

The chain couples TRBV30 to TRBJ2-7, with unresolved D. The ends were cut back, 3 bases at V and 4 bases at J, with 10 bases in the middle. Germline CDR1 is GTSNPN and CDR2 is SVGIG (reference sequence). The CDR3 consists of 12 residues. The CDR3 reads CAWSDRAYEQYF. The CDR3 bases are TGTGCCTGGAGCGATCGAGCATACGAGCAGTACTTC.

Only one count was recorded for this clone. The chain uses TRBV4-3 and TRBJ2-1; D is undetermined. The CDR3 loop spans 14 amino acids. V lost 0 bases and J 5 bases, leaving 8 bases between the germline ends. CDR1 is LGHNA, CDR2 YSLEER, per germline. The CDR3 DNA follows: TGCGCCAGCAGCCAAGAGTGGAGAAACAATGAGCAGTTCTTC. Residues: CASSQEWRNNEQFF.

This chain connects TRBV27 to TRBJ2-7, with 7 bases lining up with TRBD1. This CDR3 contains 12 residues. Germline CDR1 and CDR2: MNHEY and SMNVEV (reference sequence). The V segment lost 8 bases and the J segment 1 base; nucleotides outside the gene matches: 2. In DNA form, the CDR3 reads TGTGCCAGCTCGGACAGGTCCTACGAGCAGTACTTC. As protein: CASSDRSYEQYF.

The chain links TRBV29-1 to TRBJ2-7; 9 nucleotides line up with TRBD1. Germline CDR1 is SQVTM and CDR2 is ANQGSEA. The CDR3 totals 14 residues. The junction had 10 bases not matched to a gene; V was cut back by 6 bases and J by 4 bases. The CDR3 here is CSVPRGGQGYEQYF. The CDR3 DNA follows: TGCAGCGTACCCCGAGGGGGACAGGGATACGAGCAGTACTTC.